This T cell receptor (beta chain) is drawn from a study of STAT5B mutations in CD4+ large granular lymphocyte leukemia. On the study more broadly: When available, cryopreserved cells underwent CD8+ depletion before CD4+ selection. Study results and limitations: Without putative leukemic clones, patient CD4-sorted repertoires remained more clonal than healthy CD4+ repertoires.

Germline values: CDR1 SGHAT, CDR2 FQNNGV. The V end was cut by 2 bases, the J end by 5 bases, with 15 bases between. This CDR3 has 15 amino acids. Bead-separated CD4+, CD4+CD8+, CD57+ or CD56+ fractions, or PBMC, were used. This clone was counted only a few times. Its antigen is currently unknown. Generated by immunoSEQ multiplex PCR, the TCRdb table keeps only in-frame clones and is missing some. The data contain about 8,000 clones, roughly 91% of them singletons. The chain links TRBV11-2 to TRBJ1-1; D perhaps matches TRBD1 (5 bases). Sequenced sample: PBMCs. This sequence originates from a woman aged 70-85 years with CD4+ T-cell large granular lymphocyte leukemia. CDR3 amino acids: CASSLMSGGWTEAFF. For the CDR3, the DNA is TGTGCCAGCAGCTTAATGAGCGGGGGATGGACTGAAGCTTTCTTT.